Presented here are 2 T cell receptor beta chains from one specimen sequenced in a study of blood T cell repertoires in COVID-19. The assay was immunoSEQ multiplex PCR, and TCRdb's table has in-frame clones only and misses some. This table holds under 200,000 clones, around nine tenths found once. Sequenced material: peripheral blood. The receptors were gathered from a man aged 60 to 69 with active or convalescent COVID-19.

The CDR3 DNA sequence: TGTGCCAGCAGGAAGACAGGGGCCGGGGAGCTGTTTTTT. Translated, it gives CASRKTGAGELFF. The chain links TRBV6-5 to TRBJ2-2, with 8 bases identical to TRBD1. J gave up 6 bases and V 6 bases, and 3 bases lay outside the gene matches. The CDR3 has 13 amino acids. Germline lookup yields CDR1 MNHEY and CDR2 SVGAGI.

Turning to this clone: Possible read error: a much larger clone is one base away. The CDR3 DNA is TGTGCCAGCAGTTTCGGGGGGGATCAGCCCCAGCATTTT. This translates into CASSFGGDQPQHF. The rearrangement links TRBV12-3 or TRBV12-4 to TRBJ1-5, with a tentative D call TRBD1 (5 bases). This CDR3 has 13 amino acids. The V end lost 3 bases, the J end lost 5 bases, and 8 bases lay between the germline ends.